This TCR beta chain is from a study of T cell responses to AZD1222 COVID-19 vaccine. Study results and limitations: Spike as a whole was targeted by vaccine-associated CD4 TCRs, dominant at 160-218 and 743-854. Possibly, clonal diversity was underestimated; donors were largely white British and included more females.

Germline-derived CDR1 and CDR2 are SNHLY and FYNNEI. CDR3 length: 11 residues. V was cut by 8 bases and J by 7 bases, with 9 bases left in between. The method was immunoSEQ multiplex PCR; TCRdb's version includes in-frame clones alone and lacks a portion of them. The table lists about 92,000 clones, roughly 90% of them singletons. In the case of this clone: As yet, its antigen is unknown.

The receptor's source is an adult in good health. The sample here was peripheral blood, taken on day 0 of AZD1222 vaccination. The V gene is TRBV2, the J gene TRBJ1-5; D is ambiguous. CDR3 loop: CASRGGQPQHF. For the CDR3, the DNA is TGTGCCAGCCGGGGAGGCCAGCCCCAGCATTTT.